This is a list of T cell receptor beta chains from one sample in a study of CD8 T cells in ankylosing spondylitis. TCRdb re-called the 5' RACE reads with MiXCR, one entry per CDR3 protein. The sample holds about 220,000 distinct CDR3 sequences, 6% to 8% seen once. Sample: blood, either unsorted or a sorted T cell fraction (not recorded which). These receptors were obtained from a male donor with ankylosing spondylitis. Each CDR3 is given with its conserved first and last residue. D genes are given only for firm matches. Clone size is given for some rows only: seen once, a few or many times, or a class if the clone is expanded.

j_call v_call d_call clone_size cdr3_aa cdr3_nt
TRBJ2-2 TRBV4-1 . many CASSPLGAGELFF TGCGCCAGCAGCCCCCTGGGGGCCGGGGAGCTGTTTTTT
TRBJ1-5 TRBV27 TRBD1 . CASSSTGRHQPQHF TGTGCCAGCAGTTCGACAGGGAGGCATCAGCCCCAGCATTTT
TRBJ2-1 TRBV7-6 . . CASSLAGRYEQFF TGTGCCAGCAGCTTAGCGGGACGATATGAGCAGTTCTTC
TRBJ1-3 TRBV6-5 . many CASSHRDGGNTIYF TGTGCCAGCAGTCACCGGGACGGTGGAAACACCATATATTTT
TRBJ1-1 TRBV13 TRBD1 many CASSEQGTNTEAFF TGTGCCAGCAGCGAACAGGGGACGAACACTGAAGCTTTCTTT
TRBJ2-7 TRBV6-2/TRBV6-3 . many CASSYPDEQYF TGTGCCAGCAGTTACCCCGACGAGCAGTACTTC
TRBJ1-4 TRBV10-3 . many CAIQGATNEKLFF TGTGCCATCCAGGGCGCAACTAATGAAAAACTGTTTTTT
TRBJ1-1 TRBV27 . many CASSLSAPPYDTEAFF TGTGCCAGCAGTTTAAGTGCTCCACCTTACGACACTGAAGCTTTCTTT
TRBJ1-2 TRBV29-1 TRBD1 many CSVEGTGGGYTF TGCAGCGTTGAAGGGACAGGGGGAGGCTACACCTTC
TRBJ2-7 TRBV27 . few CASFTVPYEQYF TGTGCCAGTTTTACAGTTCCCTACGAGCAGTACTTC
TRBJ2-5 TRBV7-2 . many CASSLFLRGGYQETQYF TGTGCCAGCAGCTTATTCTTAAGGGGGGGATACCAAGAGACCCAGTACTTC
TRBJ2-7 TRBV11-2 . many CASSLFPGESYEQYF TGTGCCAGCAGCTTATTCCCCGGGGAATCCTACGAGCAGTACTTC
TRBJ1-4 TRBV7-2 . . CASSLQGQYLNEKLFF TGTGCCAGCAGCTTACAAGGGCAGTACCTTAATGAAAAACTGTTTTTT
TRBJ2-1 TRBV20-1 TRBD2 . CSARGWLAGLGSYNEQFF TGCAGTGCTAGGGGCTGGCTAGCGGGCCTTGGGTCCTACAATGAGCAGTTCTTC
TRBJ1-6 TRBV4-1 TRBD1 few CASSQETGGSPLHF TGCGCCAGCAGCCAAGAAACAGGGGGATCACCCCTCCACTTT
TRBJ2-3 TRBV4-1 TRBD2 many CASSPLTLGGRWGTDTQYF TGCGCCAGCAGCCCGCTGACCCTCGGCGGGAGATGGGGCACAGATACGCAGTATTTT
TRBJ2-3 TRBV27 . many CASSLWGGEDTQYF TGTGCCAGCAGTTTATGGGGGGGCGAAGATACGCAGTATTTT
TRBJ2-1 TRBV6-5 . many CASSYAGRQPYNEQFF TGTGCCAGCAGTTACGCCGGTCGACAGCCGTACAATGAGCAGTTCTTC
TRBJ2-7 TRBV18 . many CASSPLARAISYEQYF TGTGCCAGCTCACCACTTGCGAGGGCGATCTCCTACGAGCAGTACTTC
TRBJ2-7 TRBV7-9 . many CASSLWAWGTDSYEQYF TGTGCCAGCAGCTTATGGGCATGGGGAACTGACTCCTACGAGCAGTACTTC
TRBJ1-4 TRBV27 . many CASSSSGEKLFF TGTGCCAGCAGTTCCAGTGGGGAAAAACTGTTTTTT
TRBJ1-2 TRBV27 TRBD1 many CASRQTGNYGYTF TGTGCCAGCCGACAGACAGGGAACTATGGCTACACCTTC
TRBJ2-7 TRBV27 . many CASSALGFAHEQYF TGTGCCAGCAGTGCTCTAGGCTTTGCCCACGAGCAGTACTTC
TRBJ1-1 TRBV18 TRBD1 many CASSPSKGQGNTEAFF TGTGCCAGCTCACCCTCAAAGGGACAGGGAAACACTGAAGCTTTCTTT
TRBJ1-6 TRBV28 . many CASRPFSYNSPLHF TGTGCCAGCAGGCCATTCTCCTATAATTCACCCCTCCACTTT
TRBJ2-7 TRBV29-1 . many CSTRAGSAYEQYF TGCAGCACGCGGGCAGGGTCGGCCTACGAGCAGTACTTC
TRBJ2-1 TRBV7-9 TRBD1 few CASSLARGPLNEQFF TGTGCCAGCAGCTTAGCCAGGGGGCCCCTCAATGAGCAGTTCTTC
TRBJ1-5 TRBV15 . . CATSAPGSNQPQHF TGTGCCACCAGCGCCCCAGGCAGCAATCAGCCCCAGCATTTT
TRBJ2-1 TRBV7-6 TRBD2 few CASSSGLAGDESYNEQFF TGTGCCAGCAGCTCAGGACTAGCGGGAGATGAGTCCTACAATGAGCAGTTCTTC
TRBJ2-7 TRBV27 TRBD2 many CASSFIAGSYEQYF TGTGCCAGCAGTTTTATAGCGGGATCCTACGAGCAGTACTTC
TRBJ1-1 TRBV11-1 . . CAISSGLLTEAFF TGTGCCATCAGCTCCGGGCTCCTCACTGAAGCTTTCTTT
TRBJ2-1 TRBV11-2 TRBD2 many CASSFYFLTSGSTAMANEQFF TGTGCCAGCAGCTTTTACTTCCTGACTAGCGGGAGTACAGCAATGGCCAATGAGCAGTTCTTC
TRBJ2-1 TRBV7-6 TRBD2 few CASSDRTSRYNEQFF TGTGCCAGCAGCGACAGGACTAGCAGATACAATGAGCAGTTCTTC
TRBJ2-5 TRBV7-2 . few CASSSFDREVGETQYF TGTGCCAGCAGCTCCTTCGACAGGGAGGTGGGAGAGACCCAGTACTTC
TRBJ1-2 TRBV4-2 TRBD1 many CASSQVPGQVVGGYTF TGTGCCAGCAGCCAAGTCCCCGGACAGGTCGTTGGGGGCTACACCTTC
TRBJ2-1 TRBV20-1 TRBD2 few CSARVSSGSRYEQFF TGCAGTGCTAGAGTGTCCAGCGGGAGTCGATATGAGCAGTTCTTC
TRBJ1-1 TRBV5-1 . many CASSLVQGESTEAFF TGCGCCAGCAGCTTGGTCCAGGGTGAGTCGACTGAAGCTTTCTTT
TRBJ1-1 TRBV6-1 TRBD1 . CASSGDRDTEAFF TGTGCCAGCAGTGGCGACAGGGACACTGAAGCTTTCTTT
TRBJ1-2 TRBV30 . many CAWSVRGRRNYGYTF TGTGCCTGGAGTGTACGAGGACGGCGGAACTATGGCTACACCTTC
TRBJ2-2 TRBV4-3 . many CASSRPLAGELFF TGCGCCAGCAGCCGACCCCTCGCCGGGGAGCTGTTTTTT
TRBJ2-1 TRBV11-3 . many CASSASNEQFF TGTGCCAGCAGCGCGAGTAATGAGCAGTTCTTC
TRBJ2-2 TRBV3-1 TRBD2 few CASSQTQRGRDTGELFF TGTGCCAGCAGCCAGACTCAGCGGGGTAGGGACACCGGGGAGCTGTTTTTT
TRBJ2-7 TRBV29-1 TRBD2 many CSVRTSGSIHYEQYF TGCAGCGTTCGGACTAGCGGGAGCATTCATTACGAGCAGTACTTC
TRBJ2-1 TRBV20-1 . many CSARAPDYNEQFF TGCAGTGCTCGGGCCCCCGACTACAATGAGCAGTTCTTC
TRBJ1-3 TRBV10-3 . many CAIRRAGQYSGNTIYF TGTGCCATCAGGAGGGCAGGGCAATACTCTGGAAACACCATATATTTT
TRBJ2-7 TRBV2 TRBD1 many CASSGPGTGAYEQYF TGTGCCAGCAGCGGCCCCGGGACAGGGGCCTACGAGCAGTACTTC